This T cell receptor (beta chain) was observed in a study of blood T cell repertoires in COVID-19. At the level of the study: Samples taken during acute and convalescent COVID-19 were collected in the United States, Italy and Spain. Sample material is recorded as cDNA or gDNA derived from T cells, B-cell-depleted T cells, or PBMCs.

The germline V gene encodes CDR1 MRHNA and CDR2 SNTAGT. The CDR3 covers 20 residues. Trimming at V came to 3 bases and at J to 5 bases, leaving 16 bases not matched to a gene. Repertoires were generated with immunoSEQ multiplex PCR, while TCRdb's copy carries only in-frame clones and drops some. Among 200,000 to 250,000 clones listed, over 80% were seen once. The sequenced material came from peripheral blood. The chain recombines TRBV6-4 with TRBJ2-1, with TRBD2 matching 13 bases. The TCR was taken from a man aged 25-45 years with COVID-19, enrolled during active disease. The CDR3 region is CASSEGSGTSGRAFHNEQFF. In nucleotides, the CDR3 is TGTGCCAGCAGTGAAGGGTCAGGAACTAGCGGGAGGGCCTTCCACAATGAGCAGTTCTTC.